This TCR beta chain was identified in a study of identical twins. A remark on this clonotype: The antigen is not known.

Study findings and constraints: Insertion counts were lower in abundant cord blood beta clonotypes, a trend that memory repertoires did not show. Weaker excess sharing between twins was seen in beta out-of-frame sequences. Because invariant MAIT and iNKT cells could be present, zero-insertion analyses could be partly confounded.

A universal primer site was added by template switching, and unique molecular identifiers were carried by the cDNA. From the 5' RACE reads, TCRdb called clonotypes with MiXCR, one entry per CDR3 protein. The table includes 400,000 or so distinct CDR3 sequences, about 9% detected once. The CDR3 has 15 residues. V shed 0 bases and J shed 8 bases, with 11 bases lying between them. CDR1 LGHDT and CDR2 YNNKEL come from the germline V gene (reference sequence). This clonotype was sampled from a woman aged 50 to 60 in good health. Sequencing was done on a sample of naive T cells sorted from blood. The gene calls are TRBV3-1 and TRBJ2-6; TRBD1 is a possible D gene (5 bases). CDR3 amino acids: CASSQDRGAPNVLTF. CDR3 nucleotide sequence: TGTGCCAGCAGCCAAGATAGGGGCGCCCCCAACGTCCTGACTTTC.